Included here is one T cell receptor (beta chain) sequence, with context. Each HIV-infected participant was given treatment in the United States. The sample belongs to a study of long-term antiretroviral therapy in people with HIV. V was shortened by 2 bases and J by 2 bases, with 7 bases between the two germline ends. The CDR3 covers 13 residues. In germline, CDR1 is MGHDK, CDR2 SYGVNS. The assay used was immunoSEQ (version v3.0), run at survey level. Profiling relied on immunoSEQ multiplex PCR, and the TCRdb table lists in-frame clones only, not all of them. The sample gives 15,000 to 20,000 clones, roughly four fifths of which show up once; around 16% is in the top ten.

This sequence was found in a woman between 45 and 60 years old with HIV. The rearrangement joins TRBV25-1 to TRBJ2-7; D is undetermined. The starting material was unsorted PBMCs, obtained 2.5 years before starting antiretroviral therapy. The CDR3, as DNA: TGTGCCAGCAGTGAACCCCGGACCTACGAGCAGTACTTC. The encoded protein is CASSEPRTYEQYF.